This entry lists 3 T cell receptor beta chains sequenced from one sample in a study of T-cell memory formation after mild COVID-19. TCRdb processed the 5' RACE reads anew with MiXCR; each CDR3 protein has one entry. In the table there are more than 300,000 distinct CDR3 sequences, under 25% of which are singletons. Sequencing used PBMCs or a T cell subset sorted from them (not recorded which). These receptors were collected from a man aged 18 to 29 who had mild COVID-19 (a few samples of this study predate the infection). Cell type and time point are not known.

This CDR3 is CASSQDPTGGIGELFF. In nucleotides, the CDR3 is TGCGCCAGCAGCCAAGACCCAACAGGGGGAATCGGGGAGCTGTTTTTT. The chain links TRBV4-3 to TRBJ2-2; 8 positions match TRBD1. The CDR3 extends over 16 amino acids. Germline values: CDR1 LGHNA, CDR2 YSLEER. J lost 7 bases, V lost 0 bases, and 7 bases had no gene match.

This chain connects TRBV14 to TRBJ2-4; D uncertain. This CDR3 region has 12 residues. The V end was cut by 0 bases, the J end by 12 bases, with 9 bases between. Per the germline V gene, CDR1 is SGHDN and CDR2 is FVKESK. CDR3 DNA sequence: TGTGCCAGCAGCCAAGATCTTAGCACTCAGTACTTC. This translates into CASSQDLSTQYF.

This clonotype appeared a few times. The chain employs TRBV12-3 or TRBV12-4 and TRBJ1-4; D is undetermined. Deletions cut 3 bases from V and 4 bases from J, with 9 bases between. The CDR3 consists of 14 residues. CDR3 region: CASSLRTRNEKLFF. CDR3 sequence (DNA): TGTGCCAGCAGTTTGAGGACTCGTAATGAAAAACTGTTTTTT.